A single sample gave rise to the 19 T cell receptor beta chains below, sequenced in a study of beta chain features in type 1 diabetes. These receptors lack a known antigen. Findings and caveats of the study: Within each of all four CD4+ subsets, Type 1 diabetes patients had TCRB CDR3s that were moderately but significantly shorter.

Isolated RNA was reverse transcribed in full, so expressed TCRB transcripts were sequenced. Generated by immunoSEQ multiplex PCR, the TCRdb table keeps only in-frame clones and is missing some. The sample has hundreds of thousands of clones; about 14% are singletons. The sequencing input was naive CD4+ T cells from blood. The receptors come from a man younger than 35 with type 1 diabetes.

The chain employs TRBV29-1 and TRBJ2-1; 11 bases are shared with TRBD2. CDR1 is SQVTM and CDR2 is ANQGSEA in the germline V gene. V shed 6 bases, J shed 0 bases, and the junction held 10 bases outside the gene matches. This CDR3 spans 17 amino acids. This CDR3 reads CSVKRTSGSSSYNEQFF. In DNA, the CDR3 is TGCAGCGTAAAGCGGACTAGCGGGTCTAGCTCCTACAATGAGCAGTTCTTC.

This clone was counted a few times. The V call is TRBV5-1, the J call TRBJ2-5; no clear D. Trimming took 2 bases from V and 0 from J, leaving 5 bases between them. The germline CDR1 and CDR2 sequences are SGHRS and YFSETQ. The CDR3 loop spans 13 amino acids. The CDR3 region has the DNA TGCGCCAGCAGCTTTTGGGACCAAGAGACCCAGTACTTC. Translation: CASSFWDQETQYF.

Comment on this clone: One end of the junction is discordant with germline, which a read error may explain. The chain employs TRBV5-1 and TRBJ2-7, with unresolved D. This CDR3 has 13 amino acids. Germline-derived CDR1 and CDR2 are SGHRS and YFSETQ. The CDR3: CASSRISPYEQYF. DNA of the CDR3: TGTGCCAGCAGCCGGATCAGCCCCTACGAGCAGTACTTC.

Only a few counts were recorded for this clone. The V call is TRBV9, the J call TRBJ2-5; D is undetermined. Trimming pared 4 bases from V and 1 base from J, leaving 20 bases between. Looked up from germline, CDR1 is SGDLS and CDR2 is YYNGEE. CDR3 length: 17 amino acids. The CDR3 DNA follows: TGTGCCAGCAGCCCTTCGATCGGGTGGGGTGTCCAAGAGACCCAGTACTTC. This sequence encodes CASSPSIGWGVQETQYF.

The CDR3 coding sequence is TGTGCCAGCAGCGTAGATGGGGGGCGCACAGATACGCAGTATTTT. Translated, it gives CASSVDGGRTDTQYF. The gene calls are TRBV9 and TRBJ2-3; D possibly matches TRBD1 or TRBD2 (6 bases each). The CDR3 has 15 residues. V was clipped by 0 bases and J by 1 base, with 9 bases between them. Germline-derived CDR1 and CDR2 are SGDLS and YYNGEE. Full variable domain (rest looked up from reference TRBV9 and TRBJ2-3): DSGVTQTPKHLITATGQRVTLRCSPRSGDLSVYWYQQSLDQGLQFLIQYYNGEERAKGNILERFSAQQFPDLHSELNLSSLELGDSALYFCASSVDGGRTDTQYFGPGTRLTVL.

This clone was observed a handful of times. The J gene is TRBJ2-4, the V gene TRBV20-1; maybe TRBD1 (5 bases). Trimming removed 7 bases from V and 12 bases from J, with 13 bases in between. The CDR3 covers 10 residues. The germline V gene has CDR1 DFQATT and CDR2 SNEGSKA (reference sequence). The CDR3 coding sequence is TGCAGTGGGTTAGGGGTGACTCAGTACTTC. Translated, it gives CSGLGVTQYF.

The chain couples TRBV7-9 to TRBJ2-7; D ambiguous. The CDR3 is 12 residues long. The germline gives CDR1 SEHNR, CDR2 FQNEAQ (reference sequence). V shed 1 base and J shed 7 bases, with 8 bases lying between them. This CDR3 reads CASSLDRQEQYF. The CDR3 DNA reads as TGTGCCAGCAGCTTAGATCGCCAGGAGCAGTACTTC.

This clone occurred a few times. The chain combines TRBV6-6 with TRBJ2-7, with 10 nucleotides matching TRBD1. With V trimmed by 0 bases and J by 6 bases, 8 bases remained unmatched. Germline-derived CDR1 and CDR2 are MNHNY and SVGAGI (reference sequence). The CDR3 has 16 residues. For the CDR3, the DNA is TGTGCCAGCAGTTACTCTGCCGGGACAGGGGTAGTCGAGCAGTACTTC. This codes for CASSYSAGTGVVEQYF.

The rearrangement links TRBV10-3 to TRBJ2-7; 10 positions match TRBD2. Germline V CDR1 and CDR2: ENHRY, SYGVKD. The CDR3 has 16 amino acids. Germline trimming cut 0 bases from V and 7 bases from J; bases unmatched to any gene: 9. This CDR3 reads CAISESVLAGEGEQYF. The CDR3 coding sequence is TGTGCCATCAGTGAGTCGGTTCTAGCGGGAGAGGGGGAGCAGTACTTC.

The chain carries TRBV25-1 and TRBJ2-5, with 7 bases fitting TRBD1. Germline V gene data show CDR1 as MGHDK and CDR2 as SYGVNS. This CDR3 comprises 13 residues. After removal of 4 bases from V and 2 bases from J, the junction contained 1 base not matched to a gene. CDR3 nucleotides: TGTGCCAGCAGTGCGGGACAGCAAGAGACCCAGTACTTC. Its translation is CASSAGQQETQYF.

This clone was detected only a few times. The rearrangement uses TRBV7-4 and TRBJ2-7; 9 nucleotides match TRBD1. Germline V gives CDR1 SGHVT, CDR2 SQSDAQ. Trimming took 4 bases from V and 12 from J; bases not matched to a gene: 16. The CDR3 is made up of 15 amino acids. CDR3 protein: CASSSGRDRACRRYF. The CDR3 nucleotides read TGTGCCAGCAGCTCGGGTCGGGACAGGGCATGCAGACGGTACTTC.

The chain couples TRBV9 to TRBJ2-2; D may match TRBD1 or TRBD2 (5 bases each). The CDR3 loop spans 15 amino acids. V was clipped by 4 bases and J by 4 bases, with 14 bases between them. In germline, CDR1 is SGDLS, CDR2 YYNGEE. The CDR3 DNA is TGTGCCAGCAGCCCTCCGGGGACCAGCACCGGGGAGCTGTTTTTT. Residues: CASSPPGTSTGELFF.

The chain joins TRBV29-1 to TRBJ1-1, with D maybe TRBD1 (5 bases). The CDR3 is made up of 12 amino acids. Germline V gives CDR1 SQVTM, CDR2 ANQGSEA. Trimming removed 5 bases at V and 0 bases at J, with 7 bases between. The CDR3 nucleotides are TGCAGCGTTAGGGGTGTGAACACTGAAGCTTTCTTT. Its translation: CSVRGVNTEAFF.

This clone has more than one count but fewer than ten. The chain has TRBV12-5 and TRBJ2-1; 11 bases are a match to TRBD2. From germline, CDR1 is LGHNT and CDR2 FRNRAP. The V segment lost 6 bases and the J segment 3 bases; nucleotides outside the gene matches: 4. CDR3 length equals 15 residues. This CDR3 is CASGHGLAGYNEQFF. The CDR3 DNA reads as TGTGCTAGTGGACACGGACTAGCGGGCTACAATGAGCAGTTCTTC.

The sample holds a few counts of this clone. This chain joins TRBV6-5 and TRBJ1-2, with D perhaps TRBD1 (5 bases). The V gene lost 5 bases and the J gene lost 4 bases, with 14 bases spanning the gap. CDR3 length: 14 residues. Germline values: CDR1 MNHEY, CDR2 SVGAGI. The CDR3: CASSRQPSGYGYTF. CDR3 DNA sequence: TGTGCCAGCAGTCGACAGCCGAGTGGCTATGGCTACACCTTC.

The V and J genes are TRBV30 and TRBJ1-1; D possibly corresponds to TRBD1 (6 bases). The CDR3 length is 15 residues. Per the germline V gene, CDR1 is GTSNPN and CDR2 is SVGIG (reference sequence). The ends were cut back, 3 bases at V and 2 bases at J, with 16 bases in the middle. The CDR3 loop reads CAWRLRGRGNTEAFF. DNA of the CDR3: TGTGCCTGGAGGCTTCGCGGCAGGGGAAACACTGAAGCTTTCTTT.

This clone was detected a few times. V usage is TRBV2 and J usage is TRBJ1-1, with 7 bases aligning to TRBD1. Trimming removed 0 bases from V and 6 bases from J; junction bases left unmatched: 7. Germline values: CDR1 SNHLY, CDR2 FYNNEI. The CDR3 spans 15 residues. The CDR3 region is CASSEAGRGEAEAFF. For the CDR3, the DNA is TGTGCCAGCAGTGAAGCAGGCAGGGGGGAAGCTGAAGCTTTCTTT.

This clone has more than one count but fewer than ten. This sequence joins TRBV4-2 and TRBJ2-3; 7 nucleotides agree with TRBD2. This CDR3 is 15 amino acids long. Germline V gene data show CDR1 as LGHNA and CDR2 as YNFKEQ. V dropped 3 bases and J dropped 0; count of bases not matched to a gene: 3. CDR3 residues: CASSQSGMSTDTQYF. CDR3 bases: TGTGCCAGCAGCCAGAGCGGGATGAGCACAGATACGCAGTATTTT.

The rearrangement links TRBV9 to TRBJ2-7, with 8 bases that match TRBD1. CDR3 length: 16 residues. In germline, CDR1 is SGDLS, CDR2 YYNGEE. The trim removed 0 bases at V and 5 bases at J, leaving 10 bases unmatched. The CDR3 nucleotides are TGTGCCAGCAGCGTAGATCCGCAGGGGGCGAGCAACGAGCAGTACTTC. Amino acid sequence: CASSVDPQGASNEQYF. The whole variable domain, filled in from reference TRBV9 and TRBJ2-7, reads DSGVTQTPKHLITATGQRVTLRCSPRSGDLSVYWYQQSLDQGLQFLIQYYNGEERAKGNILERFSAQQFPDLHSELNLSSLELGDSALYFCASSVDPQGASNEQYFGPGTRLTVT.